This T cell receptor beta chain was sequenced for a study of T-cell reconstitution after alpha-beta-depleted transplantation in children. Trimming took 0 bases from V and 12 from J, leaving 18 bases between them. This CDR3 region has 15 residues. CDR1 is SEHNR and CDR2 is FQNEAQ in the germline V gene (reference sequence). Unique molecular identifiers were incorporated during preparation of the TCRbeta library. TCRdb independently ran MiXCR on the PCR reads; one entry per CDR3 protein. The data contain almost 500,000 distinct CDR3 sequences, roughly 10% of them singletons. At least ten counts were recorded for this clonotype. As yet, its antigen is unknown. Whole-study results and caveats: In patients about two months after transplant, alpha-beta T cells reportedly arose from several hundred expanded graft clones. It was surviving recipient T cells and thymic progenitors that gave some patients high TCRbeta diversity at day 60. The main origin of T-cell counts and diversity one year after transplant was newly produced T cells.

The chain employs TRBV7-9 and TRBJ2-1; TRBD2 might be the D (6 bases). The material sequenced was PBMCs, taken before TCRalphabeta/CD19-depleted stem cell transplant. The source of this sequence is a child aged 2-15 years with inherited bone marrow failure, due to receive a stem cell transplant. CDR3 bases: TGTGCCAGCAGCTTAGCGCAGGGTAGCGGAGTAAGGCAGTTCTTC. Its translation is CASSLAQGSGVRQFF.